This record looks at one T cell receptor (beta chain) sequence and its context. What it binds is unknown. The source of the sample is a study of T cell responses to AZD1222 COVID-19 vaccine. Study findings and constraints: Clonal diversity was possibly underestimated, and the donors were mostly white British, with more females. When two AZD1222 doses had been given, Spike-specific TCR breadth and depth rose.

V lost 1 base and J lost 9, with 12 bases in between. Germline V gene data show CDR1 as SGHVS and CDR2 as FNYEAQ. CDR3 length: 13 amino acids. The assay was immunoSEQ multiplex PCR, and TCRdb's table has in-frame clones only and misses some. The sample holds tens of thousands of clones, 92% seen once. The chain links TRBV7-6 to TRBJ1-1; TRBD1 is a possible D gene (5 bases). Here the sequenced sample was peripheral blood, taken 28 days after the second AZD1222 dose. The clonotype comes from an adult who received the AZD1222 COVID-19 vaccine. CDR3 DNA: TGTGCCAGCAGCTTAGAAGGGGTCGACAAAGCTTTCTTT. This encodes CASSLEGVDKAFF.